This TCR beta chain was recovered during a study of long-term antiretroviral therapy in people with HIV. Across the study: The 2015 immediate-ART recommendation was preceded by the earliest samples by about a decade.

This CDR3 has 14 amino acids. Germline V gene lookup returns CDR1 SGHAT and CDR2 FQNNGV. V lost 5 bases, J lost 2 bases, and 9 bases lay in between. This clone showed up just a few times. Antigen unknown. The immunoSEQ assay was v3.0, run at survey level. TCRdb keeps only in-frame clones here, not all; method: immunoSEQ multiplex PCR. The sample consists of more than 15,000 clones, roughly 79% of them appearing once. Whole-study results and caveats: Collection of the blood, which took place between the mid-2000s and the late 2010s, possibly occurred under older ART regimens.

This specimen was unsorted PBMCs, taken 2.3 years after starting antiretroviral therapy. This clonotype originated in a woman in her thirties or forties with HIV. The chain has TRBV11-2 and TRBJ1-4; TRBD1 might be the D (6 bases). The CDR3 protein is CASSLDSTNEKLFF. The CDR3, as DNA: TGTGCCAGCAGCCTGGACAGCACTAATGAAAAACTGTTTTTT.